This TCR beta chain was obtained from a study of T cell responses to AZD1222 COVID-19 vaccine. Study-wide points: Repertoires were sampled only after the peak T cell response.

V dropped 7 bases and J dropped 4; count of bases not matched to a gene: 5. Germline V gene data show CDR1 as LNHDA and CDR2 as SQIVND (reference sequence). This CDR3 is built from 14 residues. Some clones are missing from TCRdb's copy, which holds only in-frame ones; the method was immunoSEQ multiplex PCR. This table holds 84,000 or so clones, 90% found once. Notes on this clone: The antigen is not known.

This chain links TRBV19 with TRBJ2-1; 9 bases fit TRBD1. The source is an adult in good health. The input for sequencing was peripheral blood, taken on day 0 of AZD1222 vaccination. The CDR3 loop reads CASTPGTGYNEQFF. The CDR3 DNA follows: TGTGCCAGTACCCCCGGGACAGGGTACAATGAGCAGTTCTTC.